This is a list of T cell receptor beta chains from one sample in a study of blood T cell repertoires in COVID-19. This table comes from immunoSEQ multiplex PCR, and its TCRdb copy is limited to in-frame clones, with some not included. The data show roughly 200,000 clones, roughly 78% seen once. Sequenced sample: peripheral blood. Receptor source: a woman aged 80 or older with active or convalescent COVID-19. Both conserved end residues are part of each CDR3. Fields, in order: clone size, V gene, J gene, D gene, CDR3 DNA, CDR3 protein. D genes are given only for firm matches. Rows give clone size only sometimes, using once, few, many, or a class for an expanded clone.

NA	TRBV3-1/TRBV3-2	TRBJ2-3	NA	TGTGCCAGCAGCCCCGGGAATGTGGGCGCAGATACGCAGTATTTT	CASSPGNVGADTQYF
once	TRBV4-3	TRBJ1-2	NA	TGCGCCAGCAGCCAACAAAATAGACAGTCCCACTATGGCTACACCTTC	CASSQQNRQSHYGYTF
NA	TRBV7-8	TRBJ1-1	TRBD1	TGTGCCAGCAGCCCAAACTCAGGGGGCGACACTGAAGCTTTCTTT	CASSPNSGGDTEAFF
NA	TRBV6-2/TRBV6-3	TRBJ1-2	TRBD1	TGTGCCAGCAGTCATGGACAGGACTATGGCTACACCTTC	CASSHGQDYGYTF
NA	TRBV7-7	TRBJ2-1	TRBD1	TGTGCCAGCAGCCCCTTAGGACAGGCCACCGGGGAGCAGTTCTTC	CASSPLGQATGEQFF
NA	TRBV28	TRBJ2-7	TRBD1	TGTGCCAGCAGTTTTGAGGGACAGGGGATGGAGCAGTACTTC	CASSFEGQGMEQYF
NA	TRBV5-4	TRBJ2-5	TRBD2	TGTGCCAGCAGCCTTACCGGGACTAGCGGGATGCAGACCCAGTACTTC	CASSLTGTSGMQTQYF
NA	TRBV5-1	TRBJ1-4	NA	TGCGCCAGCAGCCCGCATTACTTCGGGATAACTAATGAAAAACTGTTTTTT	CASSPHYFGITNEKLFF
once	TRBV28	TRBJ2-3	TRBD2	TGTGCCAGCAACGGGGGGGCGGCAGATACGCAGTATTTT	CASNGGAADTQYF
NA	TRBV30	TRBJ1-3	NA	TGTGCCTCCCAGGGGAGTTCTGGAAACACCATATATTTT	CASQGSSGNTIYF
NA	TRBV4-3	TRBJ2-1	TRBD2	TGCGCCAGCAGCCTTAGCGGGGGGTTCTCCTACAATGAGCAGTTCTTC	CASSLSGGFSYNEQFF
NA	TRBV27	TRBJ1-3	NA	TGTGCCAGCAGGCCGGGGGGGACGCCTGGAAACACCATATATTTT	CASRPGGTPGNTIYF
NA	TRBV6-1	TRBJ2-6	NA	TGTGCCAGCAGTGCCCGACAGACCTCTGGGGCCAACGTCCTGACTTTC	CASSARQTSGANVLTF
NA	TRBV18	TRBJ1-1	NA	TGTGCCACCTCACGGGAGGGGGGGAACACTGAAGCTTTCTTT	CATSREGGNTEAFF
NA	TRBV19	TRBJ2-1	TRBD2	TGTGCCAAAATAGGCGGGACTAGAGCGGGGGAAACCTTTAATGAGCAGTTCTTC	CAKIGGTRAGETFNEQFF
NA	TRBV6-5	TRBJ2-2	NA	TGTGCCAGCAGTTACCCCCTTCGTGGGGAGCTGTTTTTT	CASSYPLRGELFF
NA	TRBV18	TRBJ1-2	TRBD1	TGTGCCAGCTCACCACGAGAAGGGGACAGGGTCTATGGCTACACCTTC	CASSPREGDRVYGYTF
few	TRBV5-1	TRBJ2-5	NA	TGCGCCAGCAGCCCGGGGACACAGCAAGAGACCCAGTACTTC	CASSPGTQQETQYF
NA	TRBV10-2	TRBJ2-3	NA	TGCGCCAGCAGTGGGACTAAGACTATCAATACGCAGTATTTT	CASSGTKTINTQYF
NA	TRBV7-9	TRBJ2-3	NA	TGTGCCAGCACCCCAAAAACCACTAGCACAGATACGCAGTATTTT	CASTPKTTSTDTQYF
NA	TRBV5-5	TRBJ2-2	TRBD2	TGTGCCAGCAGCGCCCGGGGGGACGCGAACACCGGGGAGCTGTTTTTT	CASSARGDANTGELFF
many	TRBV7-2	TRBJ2-1	NA	TGTGCCAGCAGCTTAGCCGGGGGCGGGGGACGGCGGCAGTTCTTC	CASSLAGGGGRRQFF
NA	TRBV5-1	TRBJ2-3	TRBD1	TGCGCCAGCAGCTTCGGGACAGGGGGCACGGATACGCAGTATTTT	CASSFGTGGTDTQYF
NA	TRBV2	TRBJ2-2	TRBD1	TGTGCCAGCAGGGGACAGGGGGCGAACACCGGGGAGCTGTTTTTT	CASRGQGANTGELFF
many	TRBV6-2/TRBV6-3	TRBJ2-7	NA	TGTGCCAGCAGTTACTCGACCCACCGGGAAGAGCAGTACTTC	CASSYSTHREEQYF
NA	TRBV6-2/TRBV6-3	TRBJ2-3	NA	TGTGCCAGCAGTTATGTTTCCCCTCGGGCAGATACGCAGTATTTT	CASSYVSPRADTQYF
NA	TRBV18	TRBJ1-3	TRBD1	TGTGCCAGCTCAACCGGGACAGTCTCTGGAAACACCATATATTTT	CASSTGTVSGNTIYF
few	TRBV10-3	TRBJ1-4	TRBD1	TGTGCCACGACCGGGACAGGGATTGAAAAACTGTTTTTT	CATTGTGIEKLFF
NA	TRBV30	TRBJ1-1	NA	TGTGCCTGGAGTGTAGGGGGGGGTGGTGAAGCTTTCTTT	CAWSVGGGGEAFF
NA	TRBV7-6	TRBJ1-5	TRBD1	TGTGCCAGCAGCAAGGGACAGGGGAGTAGTCAGCCCCAGCATTTT	CASSKGQGSSQPQHF